This TCR beta chain came from a study of blood T cells in healthy people across ages. In this sample, this clonotype turned up a few times. V was cut by 6 bases and J by 8 bases, with 8 bases left in between. This CDR3 has 11 residues. The second PCR ran about 6 to 11 cycles with a sample-barcoded 5' primer and J-beta primers. One entry per CDR3 protein, called by TCRdb with MiXCR from the 5' RACE reads. The data show about 780,000 distinct CDR3 sequences, roughly 24% seen once. The data were also submitted as part of a second study, on T cells of mothers and their children.

This receptor was identified in a boy aged 5-17 years in good health. The chain joins TRBV12-3 or TRBV12-4 to TRBJ2-4; D call uncertain. The specimen sequenced was blood. CDR3 residues: CASSPRDIQYF. Here the CDR3 DNA reads TGTGCCAGCAGCCCGAGAGACATTCAGTACTTC.